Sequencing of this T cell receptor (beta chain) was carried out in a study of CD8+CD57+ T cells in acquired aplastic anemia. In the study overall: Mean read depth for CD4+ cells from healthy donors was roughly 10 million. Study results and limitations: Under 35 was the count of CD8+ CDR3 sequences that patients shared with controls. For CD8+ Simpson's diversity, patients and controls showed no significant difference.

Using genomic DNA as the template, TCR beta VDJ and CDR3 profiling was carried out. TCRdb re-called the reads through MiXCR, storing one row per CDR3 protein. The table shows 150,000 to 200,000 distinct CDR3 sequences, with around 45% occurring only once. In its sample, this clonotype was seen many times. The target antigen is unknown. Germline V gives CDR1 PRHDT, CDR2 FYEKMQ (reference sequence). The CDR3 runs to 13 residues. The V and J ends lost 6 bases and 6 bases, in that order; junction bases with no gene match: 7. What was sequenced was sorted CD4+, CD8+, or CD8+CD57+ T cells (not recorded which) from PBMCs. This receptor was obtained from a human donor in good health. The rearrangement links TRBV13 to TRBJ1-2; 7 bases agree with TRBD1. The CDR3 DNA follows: TGTGCCAGCAGACGACAGGGTTCTAATGGCTACACCTTC. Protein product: CASRRQGSNGYTF.